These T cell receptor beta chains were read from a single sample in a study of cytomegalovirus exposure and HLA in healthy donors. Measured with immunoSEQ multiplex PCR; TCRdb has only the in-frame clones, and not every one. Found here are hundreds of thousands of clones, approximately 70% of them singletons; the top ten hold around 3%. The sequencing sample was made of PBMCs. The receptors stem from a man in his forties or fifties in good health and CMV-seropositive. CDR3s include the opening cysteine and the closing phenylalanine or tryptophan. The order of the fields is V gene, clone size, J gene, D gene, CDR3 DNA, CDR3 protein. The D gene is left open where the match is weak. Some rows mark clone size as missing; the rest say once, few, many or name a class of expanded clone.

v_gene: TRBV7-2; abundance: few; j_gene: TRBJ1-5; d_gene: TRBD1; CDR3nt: TGTGCCAGCAGCTCCCGGACAGGAGGCAATCAGCCCCAGCATTTT; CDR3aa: CASSSRTGGNQPQHF
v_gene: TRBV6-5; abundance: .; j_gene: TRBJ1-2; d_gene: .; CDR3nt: TGTGCCAGCAGTTACTCGATAGGGGTCTATGGCTACACCTTC; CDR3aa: CASSYSIGVYGYTF
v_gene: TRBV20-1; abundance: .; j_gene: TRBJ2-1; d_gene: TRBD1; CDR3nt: TGCAGTGCTAGTTCAGGGGGCGGTAAGTTCTTC; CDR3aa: CSASSGGGKFF
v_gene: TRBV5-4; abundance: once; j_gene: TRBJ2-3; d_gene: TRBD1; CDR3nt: TGTGCCAGCAGCTTAGGACAGGGGGCAGATACGCAGTATTTT; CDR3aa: CASSLGQGADTQYF
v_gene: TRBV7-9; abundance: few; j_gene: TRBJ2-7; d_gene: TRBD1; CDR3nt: TGTGCCAGCAGCCCGGGACAGGGGAACTACGAGCAGTACTTC; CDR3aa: CASSPGQGNYEQYF
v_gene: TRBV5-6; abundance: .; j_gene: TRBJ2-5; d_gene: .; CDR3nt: TGTGCCAGCAGCTTGACGGGGGAGCAGTACTTC; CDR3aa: CASSLTGEQYF
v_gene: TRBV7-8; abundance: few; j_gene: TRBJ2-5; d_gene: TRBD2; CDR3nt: TGTGCCAGCAGCGAGCTAGCGGGTTCAGAGACCCAGTACTTC; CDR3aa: CASSELAGSETQYF
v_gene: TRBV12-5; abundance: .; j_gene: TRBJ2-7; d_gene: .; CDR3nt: TGTGCTAGTGCCTCGAGTAGCTCCTACGAGCAGTACTTC; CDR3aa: CASASSSSYEQYF
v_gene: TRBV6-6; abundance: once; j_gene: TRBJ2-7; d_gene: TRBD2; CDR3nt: TGTGCCAGCAGTTACAACTCCCGGGACTACTACGAGCAGTACTTC; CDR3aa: CASSYNSRDYYEQYF
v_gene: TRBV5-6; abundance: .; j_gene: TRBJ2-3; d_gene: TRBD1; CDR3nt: TGTGCCAGCAGCGAGGAGGGACAGGGAATAGATACGCAGTATTTT; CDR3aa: CASSEEGQGIDTQYF
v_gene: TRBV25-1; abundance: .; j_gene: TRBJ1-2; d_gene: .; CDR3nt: TGTGCCAGCAGTGATTCAGGTTCCTATGGCTACACCTTC; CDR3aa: CASSDSGSYGYTF
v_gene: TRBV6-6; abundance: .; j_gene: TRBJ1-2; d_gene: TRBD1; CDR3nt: TGTGCCAGCCTCCACAGGGACAGAACTAACTATGGCTACACCTTC; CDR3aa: CASLHRDRTNYGYTF
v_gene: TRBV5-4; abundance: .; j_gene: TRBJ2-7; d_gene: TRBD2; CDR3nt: TGTGCCAGCAGCCCCTCGGGCGGGGGGGCATGGAGGGAGCAGTACTTC; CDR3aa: CASSPSGGGAWREQYF
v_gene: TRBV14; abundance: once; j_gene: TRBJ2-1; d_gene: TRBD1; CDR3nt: TGTGCCAGCAGCCAAACCCGGACAGGTGCGGCTGAGCAGTTCTTC; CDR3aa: CASSQTRTGAAEQFF
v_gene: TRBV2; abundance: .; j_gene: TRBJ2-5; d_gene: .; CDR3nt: TGTGCCAGCAAGGGACATCCCCCTGAGACCCAGTACTTC; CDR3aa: CASKGHPPETQYF
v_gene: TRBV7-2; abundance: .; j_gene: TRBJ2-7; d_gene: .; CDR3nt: TGTGCCAGCAGCTTACTCTCGCCAGGGCAGGGCGAGCAGTACTTC; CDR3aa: CASSLLSPGQGEQYF
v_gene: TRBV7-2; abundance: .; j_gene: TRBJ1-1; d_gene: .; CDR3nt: TGTGCCAGCAGCTTAAGACATCCCCCCACTGAAGCTTTCTTT; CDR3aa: CASSLRHPPTEAFF
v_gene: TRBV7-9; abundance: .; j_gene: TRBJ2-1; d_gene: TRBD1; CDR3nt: TGTGCCAGCAGCTTAGTCGTGGGGGGACAGGGGGTGAATGAGCAGTTCTTC; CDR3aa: CASSLVVGGQGVNEQFF
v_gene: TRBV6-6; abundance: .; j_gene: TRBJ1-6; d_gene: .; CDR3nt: TGTGCCAGCAGTCGAAGGGGCGAGGATTCTAATTCACCCCTCCACTTT; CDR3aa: CASSRRGEDSNSPLHF
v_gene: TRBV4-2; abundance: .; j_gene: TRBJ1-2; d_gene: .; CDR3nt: TGTGCCAGCAGCCAAGGTGGGGAGTCCCGGGGCTACACCTTC; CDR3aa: CASSQGGESRGYTF
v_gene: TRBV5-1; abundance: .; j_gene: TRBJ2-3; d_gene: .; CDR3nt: TGCGCCAGCAGCTTGGAGGAGACGCAGTATTTT; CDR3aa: CASSLEETQYF
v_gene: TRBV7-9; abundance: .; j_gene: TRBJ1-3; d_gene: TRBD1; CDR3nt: TGTGCCAGCAGCGTGGGGGACAGGGTACCCGACACCATATATTTT; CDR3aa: CASSVGDRVPDTIYF
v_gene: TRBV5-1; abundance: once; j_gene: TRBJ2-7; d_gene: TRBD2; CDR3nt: TGCGCCAGCAGCTTGAGGTTGATTAGCGGGGGGGCCGGCGAGCAGTACTTC; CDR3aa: CASSLRLISGGAGEQYF
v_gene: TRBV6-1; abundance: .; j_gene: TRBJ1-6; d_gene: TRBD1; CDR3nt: TGTGCCAGCAGTGAAAGACAGGGGTATTCACCCCTCCACTTT; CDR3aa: CASSERQGYSPLHF
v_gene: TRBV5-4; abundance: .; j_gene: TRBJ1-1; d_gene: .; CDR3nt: TGTGCCAGCAGCTTCGGGGGGACTGAAGCTTTCTTT; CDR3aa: CASSFGGTEAFF
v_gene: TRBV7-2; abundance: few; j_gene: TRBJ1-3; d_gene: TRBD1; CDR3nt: TGTGCCAGCAGCTTAGCGACAGGGTTGGGAGGAAACACCATATATTTT; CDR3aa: CASSLATGLGGNTIYF
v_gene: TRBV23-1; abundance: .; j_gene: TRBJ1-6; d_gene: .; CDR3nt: TGCGCCAGCATACAAGGGCCCGGGGCCCTCCACTTT; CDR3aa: CASIQGPGALHF
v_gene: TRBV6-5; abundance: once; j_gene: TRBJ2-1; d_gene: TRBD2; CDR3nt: TGTGCCAGCAGCCGTCCGGGCGGGGGGATAGATGAGCAGTTCTTC; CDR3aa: CASSRPGGGIDEQFF
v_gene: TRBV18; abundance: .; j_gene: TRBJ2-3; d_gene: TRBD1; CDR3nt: TGTGCCAGCTCATTGGGACAGGTGGCCTCAGGGACAGATACGCAGTATTTT; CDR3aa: CASSLGQVASGTDTQYF
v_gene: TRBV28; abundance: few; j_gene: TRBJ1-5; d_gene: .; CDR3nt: TGTGCCAGCGCGACAGATAGCAATCAGCCCCAGCATTTT; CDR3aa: CASATDSNQPQHF
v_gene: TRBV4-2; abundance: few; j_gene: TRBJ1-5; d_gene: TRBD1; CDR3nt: TGTGCCAGCAGCCAAGATATAAGGGGACAGGGAAGAGGCAATCAGCCCCAGCATTTT; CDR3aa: CASSQDIRGQGRGNQPQHF
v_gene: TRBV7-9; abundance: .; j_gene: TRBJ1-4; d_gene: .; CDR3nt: TGTTCCAGCAGCTTAGTGGCCAGGGATTACGAAAAACTGTTTTTT; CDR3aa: CSSSLVARDYEKLFF
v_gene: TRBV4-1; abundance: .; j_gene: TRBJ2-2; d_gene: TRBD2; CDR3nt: TGCGCCAGCAGCCAAGATCGGGAGGTCACGAACACCGGGGAGCTGTTTTTT; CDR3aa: CASSQDREVTNTGELFF
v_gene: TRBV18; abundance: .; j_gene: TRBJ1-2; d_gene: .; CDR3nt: TGTGCCAGCTCACGGCAGACAGGTGGCTACACCTTC; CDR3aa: CASSRQTGGYTF
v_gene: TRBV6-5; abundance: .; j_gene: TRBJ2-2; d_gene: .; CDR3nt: TGTGCCAGCCTCGAGGGGGGGTCCCTGGGGGAGCTGTTTTTT; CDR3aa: CASLEGGSLGELFF
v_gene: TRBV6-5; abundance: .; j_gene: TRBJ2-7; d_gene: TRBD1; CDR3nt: TGTGCCAGCAGGCCGGGACAGGGGCCCTACGAGCAGTACTTC; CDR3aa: CASRPGQGPYEQYF
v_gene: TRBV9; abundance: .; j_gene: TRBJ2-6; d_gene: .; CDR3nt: TGTGCCAGCAGCGTAGGCCACAGCTCTGGGGCCAACGTCCTGACTTTC; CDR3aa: CASSVGHSSGANVLTF
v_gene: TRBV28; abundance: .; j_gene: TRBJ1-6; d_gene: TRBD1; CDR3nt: TGTGCCAGCAGTACGATCGGGACAGGGGGTTCACCCCTCCACTTT; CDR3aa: CASSTIGTGGSPLHF
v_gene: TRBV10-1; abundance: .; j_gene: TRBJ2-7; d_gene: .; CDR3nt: TGCGCCAGCAGTCCCGGCAGGGAACCCTACGAGCAGTACTTC; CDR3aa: CASSPGREPYEQYF
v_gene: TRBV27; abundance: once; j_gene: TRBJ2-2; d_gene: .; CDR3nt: TGTGCCAGCAGCCGGAGCGGGTCCCTGTTTTTT; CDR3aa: CASSRSGSLFF
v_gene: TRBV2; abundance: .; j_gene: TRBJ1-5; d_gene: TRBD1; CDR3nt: TGTGCCAGCACCTATGGAGGGGGCTCCCCGGAACCCCAGCATTTT; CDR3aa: CASTYGGGSPEPQHF
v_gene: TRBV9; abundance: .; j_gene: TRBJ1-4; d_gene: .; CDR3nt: TGTGCCAGCAGCGTAAGCGGGGGAGAAAAACTGTTTTTT; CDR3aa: CASSVSGGEKLFF
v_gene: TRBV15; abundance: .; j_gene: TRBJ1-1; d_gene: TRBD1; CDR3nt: TGTGCCACCAGCAACCAAGAGGGGGCGGGAGCTTTCTTT; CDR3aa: CATSNQEGAGAFF
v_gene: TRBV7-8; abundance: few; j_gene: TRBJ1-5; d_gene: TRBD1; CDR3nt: TGTGCCAGCAGCTTGGACCGGACAGGTAGCAATCAGCCCCAGCATTTT; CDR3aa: CASSLDRTGSNQPQHF
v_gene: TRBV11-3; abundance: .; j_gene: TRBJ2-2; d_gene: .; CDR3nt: TGTGCCAGCAGCTTACCGGGCACCGGGGAGCTGTTTTTT; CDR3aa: CASSLPGTGELFF
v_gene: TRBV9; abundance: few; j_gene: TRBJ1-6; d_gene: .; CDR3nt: TGTGCCAGCAGCACATCGGGACAACATAATTCACCCCTCCACTTT; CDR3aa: CASSTSGQHNSPLHF
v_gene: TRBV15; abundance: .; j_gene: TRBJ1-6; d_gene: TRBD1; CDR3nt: TGTGCCACCAGCAGAGATACGAGACAGGGTTCACCCCTCCACTTT; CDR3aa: CATSRDTRQGSPLHF
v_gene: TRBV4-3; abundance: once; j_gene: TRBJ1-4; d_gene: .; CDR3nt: TGCGCCAGCAGCCAAGATCCAGGGAATGAAAAACTGTTTTTT; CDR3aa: CASSQDPGNEKLFF
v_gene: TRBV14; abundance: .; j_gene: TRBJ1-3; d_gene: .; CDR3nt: TGTGCCAGCAGCCAAGCGTCAGCCGGGACATTCGGAAACACCATATATTTT; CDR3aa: CASSQASAGTFGNTIYF
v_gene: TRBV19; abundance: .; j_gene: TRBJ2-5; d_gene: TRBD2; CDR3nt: TGTGCCAGTAGCACAGCGGGAACCCAAGAGACCCAGTACTTC; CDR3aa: CASSTAGTQETQYF